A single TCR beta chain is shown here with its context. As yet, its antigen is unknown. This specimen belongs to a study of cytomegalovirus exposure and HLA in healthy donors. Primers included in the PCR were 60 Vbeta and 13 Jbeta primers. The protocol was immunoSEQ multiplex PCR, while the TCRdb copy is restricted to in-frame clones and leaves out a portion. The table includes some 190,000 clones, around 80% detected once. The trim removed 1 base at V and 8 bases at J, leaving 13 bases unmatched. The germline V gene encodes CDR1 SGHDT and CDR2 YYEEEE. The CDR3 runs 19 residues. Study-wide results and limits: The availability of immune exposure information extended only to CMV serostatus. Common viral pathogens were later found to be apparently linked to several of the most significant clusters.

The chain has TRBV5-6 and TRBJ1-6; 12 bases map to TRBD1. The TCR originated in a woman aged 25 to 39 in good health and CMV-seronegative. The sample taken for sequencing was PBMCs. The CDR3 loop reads CASSLMRRDRGLGYSPLHF. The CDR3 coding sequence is TGTGCCAGCAGCTTGATGCGTCGGGACAGGGGGCTTGGATATTCACCCCTCCACTTT.